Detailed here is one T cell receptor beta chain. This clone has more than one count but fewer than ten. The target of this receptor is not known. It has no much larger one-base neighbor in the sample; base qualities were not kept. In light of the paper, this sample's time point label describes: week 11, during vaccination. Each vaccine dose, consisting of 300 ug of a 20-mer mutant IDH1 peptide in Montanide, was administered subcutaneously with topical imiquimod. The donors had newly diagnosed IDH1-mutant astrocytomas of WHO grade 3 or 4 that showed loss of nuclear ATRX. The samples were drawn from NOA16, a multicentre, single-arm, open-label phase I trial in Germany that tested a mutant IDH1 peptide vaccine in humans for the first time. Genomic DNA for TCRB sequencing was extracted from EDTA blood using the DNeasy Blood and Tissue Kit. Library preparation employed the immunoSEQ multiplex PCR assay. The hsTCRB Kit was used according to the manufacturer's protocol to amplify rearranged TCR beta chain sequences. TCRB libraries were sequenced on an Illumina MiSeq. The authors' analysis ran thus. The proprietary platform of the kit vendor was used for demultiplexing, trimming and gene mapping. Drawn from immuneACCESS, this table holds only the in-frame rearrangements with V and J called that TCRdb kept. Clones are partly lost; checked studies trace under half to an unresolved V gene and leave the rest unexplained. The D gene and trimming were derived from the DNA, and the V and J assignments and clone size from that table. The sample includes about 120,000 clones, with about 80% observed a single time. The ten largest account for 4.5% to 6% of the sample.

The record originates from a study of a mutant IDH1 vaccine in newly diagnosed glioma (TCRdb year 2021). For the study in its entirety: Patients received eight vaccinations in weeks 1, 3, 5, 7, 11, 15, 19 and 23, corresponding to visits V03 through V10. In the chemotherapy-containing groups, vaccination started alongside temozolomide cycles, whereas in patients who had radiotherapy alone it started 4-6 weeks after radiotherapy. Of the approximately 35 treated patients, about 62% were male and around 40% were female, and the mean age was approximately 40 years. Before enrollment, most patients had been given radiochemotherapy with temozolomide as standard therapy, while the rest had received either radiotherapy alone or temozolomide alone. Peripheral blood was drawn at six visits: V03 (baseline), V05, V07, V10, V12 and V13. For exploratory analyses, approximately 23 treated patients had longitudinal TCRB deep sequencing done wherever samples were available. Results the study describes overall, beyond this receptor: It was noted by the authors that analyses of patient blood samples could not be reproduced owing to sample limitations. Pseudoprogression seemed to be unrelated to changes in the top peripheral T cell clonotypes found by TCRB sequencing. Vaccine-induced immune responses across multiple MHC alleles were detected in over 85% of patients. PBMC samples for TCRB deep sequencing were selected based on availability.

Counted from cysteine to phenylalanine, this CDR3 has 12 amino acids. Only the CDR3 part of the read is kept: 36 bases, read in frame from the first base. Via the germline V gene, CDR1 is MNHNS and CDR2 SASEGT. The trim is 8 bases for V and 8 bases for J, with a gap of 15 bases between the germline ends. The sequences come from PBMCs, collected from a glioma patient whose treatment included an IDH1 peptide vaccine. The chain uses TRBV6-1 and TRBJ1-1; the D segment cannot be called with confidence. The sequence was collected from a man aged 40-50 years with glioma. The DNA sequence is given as TGTGCCAGCCTATCCTACGACGGGGAAGCTTTCTTT. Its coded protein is CASLSYDGEAFF.